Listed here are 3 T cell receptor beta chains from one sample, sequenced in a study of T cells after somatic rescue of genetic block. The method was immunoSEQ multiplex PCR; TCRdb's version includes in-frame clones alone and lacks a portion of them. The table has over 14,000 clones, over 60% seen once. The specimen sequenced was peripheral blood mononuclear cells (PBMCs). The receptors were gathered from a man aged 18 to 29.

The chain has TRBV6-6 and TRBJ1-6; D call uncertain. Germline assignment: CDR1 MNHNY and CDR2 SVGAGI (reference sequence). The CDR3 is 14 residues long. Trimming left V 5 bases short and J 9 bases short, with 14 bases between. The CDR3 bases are TGTGCCAGCAGTAAGATGGGGTACAGTTCACCCCTCCACTTT. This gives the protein CASSKMGYSSPLHF.

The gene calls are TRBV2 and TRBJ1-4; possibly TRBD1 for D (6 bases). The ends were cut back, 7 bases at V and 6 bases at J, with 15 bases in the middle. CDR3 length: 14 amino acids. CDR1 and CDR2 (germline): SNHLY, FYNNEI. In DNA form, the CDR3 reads TGTGCCAGCACCGGGGGCGCGGGCGATGAAAAACTGTTTTTT. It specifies CASTGGAGDEKLFF.

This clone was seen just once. CDR3 sequence: CASGRGAVQETQYF. The CDR3 DNA sequence: TGTGCCAGCGGTCGCGGGGCGGTCCAAGAGACCCAGTACTTC. The chain employs TRBV6-6 and TRBJ2-5, with TRBD2 as a possible D gene (6 bases). The germline V gene encodes CDR1 MNHNY and CDR2 SVGAGI (reference sequence). The CDR3 has 14 amino acids. V lost 8 bases and J lost 1, with 14 bases in between.